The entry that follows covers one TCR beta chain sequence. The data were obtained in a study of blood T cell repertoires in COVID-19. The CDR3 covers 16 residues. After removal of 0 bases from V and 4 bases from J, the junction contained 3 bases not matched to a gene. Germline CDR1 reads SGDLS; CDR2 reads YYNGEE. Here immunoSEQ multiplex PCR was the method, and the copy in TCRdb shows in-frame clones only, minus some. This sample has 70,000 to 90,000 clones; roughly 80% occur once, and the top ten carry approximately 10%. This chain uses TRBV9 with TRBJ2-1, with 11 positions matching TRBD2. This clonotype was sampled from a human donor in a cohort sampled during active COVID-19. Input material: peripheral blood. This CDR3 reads CASSVVRLAGYNEQFF. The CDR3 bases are TGTGCCAGCAGCGTAGTACGACTAGCGGGATACAATGAGCAGTTCTTC.